This T cell receptor (beta chain) was documented in a study of T cells in narcolepsy. In regard to this clone: Its antigen is currently unknown.

Trimming stripped 4 bases from V and 9 bases from J, with 22 bases between. Germline V gives CDR1 SGHDT, CDR2 YYEEEE. This CDR3 has 15 residues. Measured with immunoSEQ multiplex PCR; TCRdb has only the in-frame clones, and not every one. Found here are 30,000 to 40,000 clones, 82% of them singletons; the top ten hold around 2.3%. Study-level findings and limits: Reportedly, autoreactive clonotypes were serially detected in patients' blood but not controls'.

This sequence originates from a human donor with narcolepsy. The sequenced sample was CD45RA- memory CD4+ T cells from PBMCs. The chain recombines TRBV5-6 with TRBJ2-5; D assignment may be TRBD1 or TRBD2 (5 bases each). The CDR3 DNA is TGTGCCAGCAGCCCGGGGCTAGGACCATATGTGGCCCAGTACTTC. This codes for CASSPGLGPYVAQYF.